This TCR beta chain is from a study of patients and donors after allogeneic stem cell transplantation. V lost 4 bases and J 4 bases, leaving 19 bases between the germline ends. Germline CDR1 MNHEY, CDR2 SMNVEV (reference sequence). The length of the CDR3 is 16 residues. TCRdb called the RT-PCR reads again in MiXCR, with one record for every CDR3 protein. The sample has 900,000 to 1,000,000 distinct CDR3 sequences, about a sixth seen once. The TCR originated in a human donor who was either an allogeneic HSCT recipient or a stem cell or donor lymphocyte infusion donor (not recorded which). It is not recorded whose cells these are; they may come from a transplant donor. The rearrangement joins TRBV27 to TRBJ1-2, with D hard to call. The sample comprised blood, either unsorted or a sorted T cell fraction (not recorded which). The CDR3: CASSSNRRGPIYGYTF. CDR3 in DNA: TGTGCCAGCAGTTCCAACCGCCGGGGTCCAATCTATGGCTACACCTTC.